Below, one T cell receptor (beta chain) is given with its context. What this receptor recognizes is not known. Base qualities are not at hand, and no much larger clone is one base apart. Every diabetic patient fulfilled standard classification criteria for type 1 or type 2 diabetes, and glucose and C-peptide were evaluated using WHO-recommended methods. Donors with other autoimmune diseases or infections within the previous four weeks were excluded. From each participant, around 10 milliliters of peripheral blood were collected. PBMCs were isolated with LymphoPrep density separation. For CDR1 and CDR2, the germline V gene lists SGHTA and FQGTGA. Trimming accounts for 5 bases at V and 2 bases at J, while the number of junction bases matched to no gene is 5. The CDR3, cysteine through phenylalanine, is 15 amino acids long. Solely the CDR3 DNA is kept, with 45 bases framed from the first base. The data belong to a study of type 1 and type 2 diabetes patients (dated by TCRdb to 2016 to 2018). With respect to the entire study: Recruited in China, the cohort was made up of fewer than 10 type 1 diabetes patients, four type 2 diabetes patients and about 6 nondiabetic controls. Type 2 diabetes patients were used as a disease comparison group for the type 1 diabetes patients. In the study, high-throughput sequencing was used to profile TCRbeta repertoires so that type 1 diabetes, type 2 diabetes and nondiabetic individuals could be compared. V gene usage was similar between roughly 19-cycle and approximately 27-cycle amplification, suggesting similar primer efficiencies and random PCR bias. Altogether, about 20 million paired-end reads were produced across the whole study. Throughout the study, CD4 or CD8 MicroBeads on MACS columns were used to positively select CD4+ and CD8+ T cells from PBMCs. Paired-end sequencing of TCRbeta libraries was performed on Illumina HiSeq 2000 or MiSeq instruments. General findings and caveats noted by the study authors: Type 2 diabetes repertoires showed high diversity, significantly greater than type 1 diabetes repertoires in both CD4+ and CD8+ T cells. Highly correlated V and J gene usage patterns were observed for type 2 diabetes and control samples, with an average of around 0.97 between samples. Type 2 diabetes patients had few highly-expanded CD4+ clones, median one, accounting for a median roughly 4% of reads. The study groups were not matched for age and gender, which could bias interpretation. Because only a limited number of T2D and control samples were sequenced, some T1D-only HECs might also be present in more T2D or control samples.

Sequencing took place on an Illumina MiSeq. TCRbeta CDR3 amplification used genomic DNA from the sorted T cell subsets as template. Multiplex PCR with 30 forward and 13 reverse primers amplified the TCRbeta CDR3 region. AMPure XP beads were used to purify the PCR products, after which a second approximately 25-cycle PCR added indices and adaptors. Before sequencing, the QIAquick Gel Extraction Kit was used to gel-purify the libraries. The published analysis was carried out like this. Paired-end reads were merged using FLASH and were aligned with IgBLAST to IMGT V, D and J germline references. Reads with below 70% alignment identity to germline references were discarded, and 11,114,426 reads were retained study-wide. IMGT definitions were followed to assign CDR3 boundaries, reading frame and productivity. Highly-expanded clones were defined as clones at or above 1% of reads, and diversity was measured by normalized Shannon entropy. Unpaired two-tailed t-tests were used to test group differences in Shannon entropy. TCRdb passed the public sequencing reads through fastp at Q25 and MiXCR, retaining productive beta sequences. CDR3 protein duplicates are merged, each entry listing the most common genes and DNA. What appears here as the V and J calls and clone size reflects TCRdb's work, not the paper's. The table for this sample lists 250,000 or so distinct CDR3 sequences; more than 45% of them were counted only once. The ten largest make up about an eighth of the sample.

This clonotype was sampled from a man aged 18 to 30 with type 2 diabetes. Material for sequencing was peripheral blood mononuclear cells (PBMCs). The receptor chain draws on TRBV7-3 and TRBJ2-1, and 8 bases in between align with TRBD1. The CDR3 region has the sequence CASSTTGGPYNEQFF. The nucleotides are TGTGCCAGCAGCACCACAGGGGGTCCCTACAATGAGCAGTTCTTC.